This T cell receptor beta chain derives from a study of regulatory T cells in long-lasting Graves disease. The table lists this clonotype with a few counts. Both iRepertoire HTBI primers and Arm-PCR of CDR3 regions were used to build the TCR beta libraries. TCRdb reprocessed the multiplex PCR reads with MiXCR, giving one entry per CDR3 protein. The top ten clones hold roughly an eighth of a sample with roughly 400,000 distinct CDR3 sequences, roughly 21% of them seen once. Time point meaning: persistent/refractory GD, antithyroid drugs over 5 years with positive TRAb. The TCR library was made from RNA that had been extracted from PBMCs in TRIzol. Trimming at V came to 7 bases and at J to 5 bases, leaving 4 bases not matched to a gene. There are 12 residues in the CDR3. The V gene's germline CDR1 is SQVTM and CDR2 ANQGSEA.

The chain is built from TRBV29-1 and TRBJ2-2, with 7 positions matching TRBD1. This receptor was taken from a female donor with Graves disease. Specimen: peripheral blood mononuclear cells (PBMCs), collected when the disease was refractory, from a patient treated with antithyroid drugs. In DNA form, the CDR3 reads TGCAGCGCGGGACAGCAAACCGGGGAGCTGTTTTTT. Translated, it gives CSAGQQTGELFF.